This T cell receptor beta chain was sequenced in a study of blood T cell repertoires in COVID-19. Sequenced by immunoSEQ multiplex PCR; TCRdb stores in-frame clones only, minus some. This table has more than 50,000 clones, roughly 88% appearing once. V trimming: 6 bases; J trimming: 7 bases; junction bases outside the gene matches: 13. Germline lookup yields CDR1 MNHEY and CDR2 SVGAGI. This CDR3 has 15 residues. The chain employs TRBV6-5 and TRBJ1-2, with 8 bases that match TRBD1. This TCR was sampled from a human donor in a cohort sampled during active COVID-19. The sample consisted of peripheral blood. The CDR3 loop reads CASSPRAGGAGGYTF. The CDR3 DNA reads TGTGCCAGCAGCCCGAGGGCAGGGGGCGCGGGTGGCTACACCTTC.